This passage covers 26 T cell receptor beta chains from one sample sequenced in a study of cytomegalovirus exposure and HLA in healthy donors. Researchers ran the PCR with 60 Vbeta and 13 Jbeta primers. Clones were sequenced by immunoSEQ multiplex PCR, and TCRdb holds only the in-frame ones, with some missing. The table includes about 160,000 clones, 60% to 85% detected once. The sequenced sample consisted of PBMCs. The receptors were sampled from a woman aged 45-65 years in good health and CMV-seropositive.

This clone was detected only a few times. V and J are TRBV5-1 and TRBJ1-1; a possible D gene is TRBD1 (5 bases). The length of the CDR3 is 17 residues. Trimming took off 2 bases at V and 6 bases at J, with 23 bases between the two ends. The germline CDR1 and CDR2 sequences are SGHRS and YFSETQ. The CDR3 DNA is TGCGCCAGCAGCTTAACCCCGGCGTACGAAGCGGGGGCTGAAGCTTTCTTT. It specifies CASSLTPAYEAGAEAFF.

The rearrangement uses TRBV7-2 and TRBJ1-6; tentatively, D is TRBD1 (6 bases). The CDR3 runs 13 residues. Germline V gene lookup returns CDR1 SGHTA and CDR2 FQGNSA. V was pared by 3 bases and J by 9 bases, with 9 bases between. CDR3 sequence: CASSFVGGSPLHF. The CDR3 region has the DNA TGTGCCAGCAGCTTCGTAGGGGGTTCACCCCTCCACTTT.

The genes are TRBV7-9 and TRBJ2-2, with 8 bases fitting TRBD1. The V segment lost 5 bases and the J segment 1 base; nucleotides outside the gene matches: 6. There are 16 residues in the CDR3. In germline, CDR1 is SEHNR, CDR2 FQNEAQ (reference sequence). The CDR3 spells CASSPSGTGNTGELFF. Written as DNA, the CDR3 is TGTGCCAGCAGCCCCTCCGGGACAGGGAACACCGGGGAGCTGTTTTTT.

This clone was seen only once. The chain employs TRBV13 and TRBJ2-1; 10 bases agree with TRBD2. The CDR3 spans 12 residues. CDR1 is PRHDT and CDR2 is FYEKMQ in the germline V gene (reference sequence). After removal of 5 bases from V and 10 bases from J, the junction contained 2 bases not matched to a gene. The CDR3 coding sequence is TGTGCCAGCAGCGTGACTAGCGGGGAGCAGTTCTTC. It codes for CASSVTSGEQFF.

J is TRBJ2-2 and V is TRBV4-1; unclear D gene. The CDR3 contains 13 residues. Trimming took 11 bases from V and 1 from J, leaving 11 bases between them. Germline CDR1 and CDR2: MGHRA and YSYEKL. The CDR3 sequence is CACRDLNTGELFF. CDR3 nucleotide sequence: TGCGCCTGTCGCGACTTGAACACCGGGGAGCTGTTTTTT.

The chain employs TRBV7-7 and TRBJ2-2; 7 bases are shared with TRBD2. Germline V gives CDR1 SSHAT, CDR2 FNYEAQ (reference sequence). Trimming took 5 bases from V and 0 from J; bases not matched to a gene: 9. The CDR3 consists of 17 residues. CDR3 sequence: CASSPRWGGSNTGELFF. The CDR3 region has the DNA TGTGCCAGCAGCCCGAGGTGGGGAGGGTCGAACACCGGGGAGCTGTTTTTT.

The V gene is TRBV4-1, the J gene TRBJ2-5; possible D gene TRBD1, 6 bases. The CDR3 consists of 14 residues. Trimming pared 4 bases from V and 4 bases from J, leaving 13 bases between. Looked up from germline, CDR1 is MGHRA and CDR2 is YSYEKL. The CDR3 nucleotides read TGCGCCAGCAGCCGAACAGGGTTTACAGAGACCCAGTACTTC. Its protein product is CASSRTGFTETQYF.

This clone is deemed medium-sized. The V call is TRBV6-5, the J call TRBJ2-7; weak D call: TRBD1 (5 bases). CDR3 size: 14 residues. Trimming stripped 5 bases from V and 3 bases from J, with 14 bases between. Germline-derived CDR1 and CDR2 are MNHEY and SVGAGI. CDR3 nucleotide sequence: TGTGCCAGCAGTATTGCAGGGAATCTCTACGAGCAGTACTTC. Amino acids: CASSIAGNLYEQYF.

This chain joins TRBV30 and TRBJ2-3; D unclear. From germline, CDR1 is GTSNPN and CDR2 SVGIG (reference sequence). CDR3 length equals 14 residues. Between the trimmed V and J ends, which lost 7 bases and 0 bases, there was a span of 14 bases. The CDR3: CASLSTTSTDTQYF. CDR3 nucleotide sequence: TGTGCCTCCCTCTCGACGACAAGCACAGATACGCAGTATTTT.

This clone was seen a handful of times. The chain is built from TRBV7-9 and TRBJ2-3; 10 bases agree with TRBD2. V was pared by 8 bases and J by 4 bases, with 6 bases of the junction left unmatched. Germline V gene data show CDR1 as SEHNR and CDR2 as FQNEAQ (reference sequence). The CDR3 has 14 amino acids. DNA for the CDR3: TGTGCCAGCCGCCGGACTAGCGGCGCAGATACGCAGTATTTT. Residues: CASRRTSGADTQYF.

The gene calls are TRBV11-1 and TRBJ2-2; TRBD1 aligns across 9 bases. This CDR3 is 16 amino acids long. Per germline, CDR1 SGHAT and CDR2 FQDESV (reference sequence). V lost 5 bases to trimming and J lost 3 bases; unmatched junction nucleotides: 7. CDR3 coding DNA: TGTGCCAGCAGCCCGACGGACAGGGGCTACACCGGGGAGCTGTTTTTT. Translating gives CASSPTDRGYTGELFF.

The rearrangement uses TRBV7-9 and TRBJ2-7; 9 bases match TRBD1. The junction had 5 bases not matched to a gene; V was cut back by 5 bases and J by 6 bases. Germline CDR1 SEHNR, CDR2 FQNEAQ (reference sequence). CDR3 size: 13 residues. CDR3 residues: CASSRDRVGEQYF. The CDR3 coding sequence is TGTGCCAGCAGCCGGGACAGGGTTGGCGAGCAGTACTTC.

This chain joins TRBV11-3 and TRBJ2-3; 9 bases match TRBD2. V gave up 4 bases and J gave up 2 bases; unmatched junction bases: 10. The CDR3 has 17 amino acids. Germline V gene sequence: CDR1 SGHNT, CDR2 YENEEA. The CDR3 region is CASSSGRERGVTDTQYF. For the CDR3, the DNA is TGTGCCAGCAGCTCAGGCCGTGAGCGGGGGGTCACAGATACGCAGTATTTT. Filled out from reference TRBV11-3 and TRBJ2-3, the complete variable domain reads EAGVVQSPRYKIIEKKQPVAFWCNPISGHNTLYWYLQNLGQGPELLIRYENEEAVDDSQLPKDRFSAERLKGVDSTLKIQPAELGDSAVYLCASSSGRERGVTDTQYFGPGTRLTVL.

This clone has just a few counts. V and J are TRBV13 and TRBJ1-1, with TRBD1 matching 7 bases. Germline CDR1 reads PRHDT; CDR2 reads FYEKMQ (reference sequence). The J segment lost 7 bases and the V segment lost 7 bases, leaving 12 bases of the junction unmatched. The CDR3 sequence is 14 residues long. The CDR3 region has the DNA TGTGCCAGCAAGTTCTGGAGGGGGCAAGGTGAAGCTTTCTTT. Protein: CASKFWRGQGEAFF.

The J gene is TRBJ2-2, the V gene TRBV9; 16 nucleotides line up with TRBD2. The CDR3 runs 17 residues. The junction had 3 bases not matched to a gene; V was cut back by 3 bases and J by 4 bases. CDR1 SGDLS and CDR2 YYNGEE come from the germline V gene. In nucleotides, the CDR3 is TGTGCCAGCAGCGCGGGACTAGCGGGAGGGACCACCGGGGAGCTGTTTTTT. Translated: CASSAGLAGGTTGELFF. Filled out from reference TRBV9 and TRBJ2-2, the complete variable domain reads DSGVTQTPKHLITATGQRVTLRCSPRSGDLSVYWYQQSLDQGLQFLIQYYNGEERAKGNILERFSAQQFPDLHSELNLSSLELGDSALYFCASSAGLAGGTTGELFFGEGSRLTVL.

The chain is built from TRBV6-6 and TRBJ1-5; 11 bases line up with TRBD1. The CDR3 loop spans 14 amino acids. The V segment lost 10 bases and the J segment 6 bases; nucleotides outside the gene matches: 8. CDR1 is MNHNY and CDR2 is SVGAGI in the germline V gene (reference sequence). CDR3 in amino acids: CATEDRGLSQPQHF. CDR3 DNA sequence: TGTGCCACCGAGGACAGGGGGCTAAGTCAGCCCCAGCATTTT.

This chain links TRBV5-6 with TRBJ1-6; TRBD1 matches 8 bases. J gave up 0 bases and V 4 bases, and 9 bases lay outside the gene matches. The CDR3 runs 18 residues. Per germline, CDR1 SGHDT and CDR2 YYEEEE. CDR3 amino acids: CASSDGTGQSSYNSPLHF. For the CDR3, the DNA is TGTGCCAGCAGCGACGGGACAGGCCAATCCTCCTATAATTCACCCCTCCACTTT.

This clone was seen just once. The chain has TRBV7-8 and TRBJ2-5; D call uncertain. The length of the CDR3 is 17 residues. CDR1 is SGHVS, CDR2 FQNEAQ, per germline. The V gene lost 1 base and the J gene lost 5 bases, with 20 bases spanning the gap. The DNA for the CDR3 is TGTGCCAGCAGCTTAGGTCCCTTAACCAGACTTAGGGAGACCCAGTACTTC. It yields the protein CASSLGPLTRLRETQYF.

This clone was seen more than once but under ten times. V is TRBV27 and J is TRBJ2-1; the D gene is possibly TRBD1 (5 bases). Trimming left V 3 bases short and J 9 bases short, with 12 bases between. In germline, CDR1 is MNHEY, CDR2 SMNVEV (reference sequence). CDR3 length: 13 amino acids. In DNA form, the CDR3 reads TGTGCCAGCAGTTTCGCAGGGTGGAGTGAGCAGTTCTTC. Protein product: CASSFAGWSEQFF.

CDR3: CASSGGGTGGREAFF. CDR3 bases: TGTGCCAGCAGCGGTGGCGGGACAGGGGGCCGGGAAGCTTTCTTT. This rearrangement joins TRBV9 to TRBJ1-1; 12 nucleotides line up with TRBD1. CDR1 SGDLS and CDR2 YYNGEE come from the germline V gene. Trimming at V came to 3 bases and at J to 8 bases, leaving 8 bases not matched to a gene. The CDR3 is 15 residues long.

The rearrangement joins TRBV5-4 to TRBJ2-3; 8 nucleotides match TRBD2. Germline V gene data show CDR1 as SGHNT and CDR2 as YYREEE (reference sequence). V was pared by 0 bases and J by 2 bases, with 8 bases of the junction left unmatched. The CDR3 runs 17 residues. In DNA form, the CDR3 reads TGTGCCAGCAGCTTGGAGGGTCGGGGGGGGTCCACAGATACGCAGTATTTT. This sequence encodes CASSLEGRGGSTDTQYF.

The J gene is TRBJ2-2, the V gene TRBV7-8; 8 bases align to TRBD2. Per germline, CDR1 SGHVS and CDR2 FQNEAQ. The V gene end was trimmed by 4 bases and the J gene end by 6 bases; junction bases not matched to a gene: 4. The CDR3 loop spans 14 amino acids. Written as DNA, the CDR3 is TGTGCCAGCAGCTACGGGGGGGCCGCCGGGGAGCTGTTTTTT. This gives the protein CASSYGGAAGELFF. Looking up the rest from reference TRBV7-8 and TRBJ2-2 gives the full variable domain: GAGVSQSPRYKVAKRGQDVALRCDPISGHVSLFWYQQALGQGPEFLTYFQNEAQLDKSGLPSDRFFAERPEGSVSTLKIQRTQQEDSAVYLCASSYGGAAGELFFGEGSRLTVL.

The CDR3 coding sequence is TGTGCCAGCAGCTTGGGGTGGACACCGGAAGGTCAGTACTTC. Encoded protein: CASSLGWTPEGQYF. J is TRBJ2-4 and V is TRBV5-6; tentatively, D is TRBD1 (5 bases). The germline V and J ends were trimmed by 0 bases and 12 bases, with 16 bases remaining between them. CDR1 SGHDT and CDR2 YYEEEE come from the germline V gene. CDR3 length: 14 residues.

The chain carries TRBV12-2 and TRBJ2-7; whether TRBD1, the table's D call, matches the DNA was not checked. TRBV12-2 is reported as a pseudogene. The CDR3 has 15 residues. In DNA, the CDR3 is TGTGCAAGTCGCAATCGGGACACCCCGTCCTACGAGCAGTACTTC. This encodes CASRNRDTPSYEQYF.

V is TRBV2 and J is TRBJ1-5; 7 bases align to TRBD1. The germline CDR1 and CDR2 sequences are SNHLY and FYNNEI. The CDR3 runs to 15 residues. J lost 1 base, V lost 5 bases, and 5 bases had no gene match. CDR3 DNA sequence: TGTGCCAGCAGTTTACGACAGGGCAGCAATCAGCCCCAGCATTTT. Translating gives CASSLRQGSNQPQHF.

This clone was observed a single time. The chain joins TRBV11-2 to TRBJ1-1, with D possibly being TRBD1 (5 bases). V was clipped by 2 bases and J by 6 bases, with 13 bases between them. CDR3 length equals 14 residues. The germline CDR1 and CDR2 sequences are SGHAT and FQNNGV. The DNA of the CDR3 is TGTGCCAGCAGCTTAACGGGGGGACCAGCTGAAGCTTTCTTT. It codes for CASSLTGGPAEAFF. Full variable domain (remainder filled in from reference TRBV11-2 and TRBJ1-1): EAGVAQSPRYKIIEKRQSVAFWCNPISGHATLYWYQQILGQGPKLLIQFQNNGVVDDSQLPKDRFSAERLKGVDSTLKIQPAKLEDSAVYLCASSLTGGPAEAFFGQGTRLTVV.